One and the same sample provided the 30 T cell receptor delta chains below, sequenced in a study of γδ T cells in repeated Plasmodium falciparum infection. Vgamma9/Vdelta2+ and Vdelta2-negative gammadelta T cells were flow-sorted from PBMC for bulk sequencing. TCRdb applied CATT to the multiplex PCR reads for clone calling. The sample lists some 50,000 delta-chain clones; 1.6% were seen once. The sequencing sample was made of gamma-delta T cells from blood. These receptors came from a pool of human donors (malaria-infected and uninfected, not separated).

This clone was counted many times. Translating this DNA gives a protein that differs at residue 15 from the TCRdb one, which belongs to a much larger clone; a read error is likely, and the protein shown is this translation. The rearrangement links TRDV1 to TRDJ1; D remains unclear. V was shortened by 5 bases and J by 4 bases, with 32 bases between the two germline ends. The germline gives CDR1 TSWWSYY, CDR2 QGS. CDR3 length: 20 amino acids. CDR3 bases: TGTGCTCTTGGGTCCCGGCCCCGCAAAATCAACACTCGATCCATCGATAAACTCATCTTT. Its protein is CALGSRPRKINTRSIDKLIF.

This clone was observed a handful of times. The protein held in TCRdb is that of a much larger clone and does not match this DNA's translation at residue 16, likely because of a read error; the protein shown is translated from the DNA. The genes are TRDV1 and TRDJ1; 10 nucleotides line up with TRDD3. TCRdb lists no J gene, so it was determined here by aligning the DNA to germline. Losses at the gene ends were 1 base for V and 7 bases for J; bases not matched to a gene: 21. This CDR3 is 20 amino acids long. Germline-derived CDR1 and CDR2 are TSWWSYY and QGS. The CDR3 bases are TGTGCTCTTGGGGAACCACTTCGATGGTACTGGGGGATGCGGAACGGTAAACTCATCTTT. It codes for CALGEPLRWYWGMRNGKLIF.

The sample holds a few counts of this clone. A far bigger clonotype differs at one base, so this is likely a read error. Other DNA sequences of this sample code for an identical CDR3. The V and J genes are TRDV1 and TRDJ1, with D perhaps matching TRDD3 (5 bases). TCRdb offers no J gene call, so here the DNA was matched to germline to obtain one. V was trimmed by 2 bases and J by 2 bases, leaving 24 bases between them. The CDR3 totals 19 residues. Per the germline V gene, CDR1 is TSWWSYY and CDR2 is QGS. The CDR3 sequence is CALGEDISGIPPYTDKLIF. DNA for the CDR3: TGTGCTCTTGGGGAAGATATCTCCGGGATTCCCCCGTATACCGATAAACTCATCTTT.

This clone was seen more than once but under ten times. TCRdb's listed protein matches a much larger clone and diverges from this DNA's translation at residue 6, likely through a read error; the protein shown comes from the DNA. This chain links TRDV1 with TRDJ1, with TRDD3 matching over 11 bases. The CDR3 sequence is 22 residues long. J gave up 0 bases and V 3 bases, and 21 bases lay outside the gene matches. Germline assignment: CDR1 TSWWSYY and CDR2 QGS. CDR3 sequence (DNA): TGTGCTCTTGGGGACCTTTCCTTCTACTGGGGGATAGGGTCGTCGTACACCGATAAACTCATCTTT. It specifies CALGDLSFYWGIGSSYTDKLIF.

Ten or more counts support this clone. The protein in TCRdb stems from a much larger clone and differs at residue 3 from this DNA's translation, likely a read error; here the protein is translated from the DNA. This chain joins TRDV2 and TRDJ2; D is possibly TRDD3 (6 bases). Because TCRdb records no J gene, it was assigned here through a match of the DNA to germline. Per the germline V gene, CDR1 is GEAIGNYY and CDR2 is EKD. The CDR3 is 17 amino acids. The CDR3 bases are TGTGCCCGTGACACCGTACTGGGAACGAACCTGACAGCACAACTCTTCTTT. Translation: CARDTVLGTNLTAQLFF.

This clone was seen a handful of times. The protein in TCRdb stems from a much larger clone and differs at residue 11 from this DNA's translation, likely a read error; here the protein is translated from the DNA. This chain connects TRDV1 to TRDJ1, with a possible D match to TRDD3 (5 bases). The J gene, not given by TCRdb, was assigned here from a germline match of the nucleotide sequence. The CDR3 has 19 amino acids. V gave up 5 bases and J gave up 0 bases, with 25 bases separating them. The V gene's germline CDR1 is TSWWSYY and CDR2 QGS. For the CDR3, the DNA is TGTGCTCTTGGGCATACTTCAAGCTGGGTGATTCTGTACACCGATAAACTCATCTTT. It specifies CALGHTSSWVILYTDKLIF.

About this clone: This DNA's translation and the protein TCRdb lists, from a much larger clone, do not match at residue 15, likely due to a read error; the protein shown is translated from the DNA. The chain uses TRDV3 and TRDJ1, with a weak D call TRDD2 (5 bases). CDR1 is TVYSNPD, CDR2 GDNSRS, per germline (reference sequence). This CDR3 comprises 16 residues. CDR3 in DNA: TGTGCCTTTTTTGCGGGAACCTACCCGGGCCTCGGTAAACTCACCTTT. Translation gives CAFFAGTYPGLGKLTF. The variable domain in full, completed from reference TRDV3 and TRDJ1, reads CDKVTQSSPDQTVASGSEVVLLCTYDTVYSNPDLFWYRIRPDYSFQFVFYGDNSRSEGADFTQGRFSVKHILTQKAFHLVISPVRTEDSATYYCAFFAGTYPGLGKLTFGKGTRVTVEP.

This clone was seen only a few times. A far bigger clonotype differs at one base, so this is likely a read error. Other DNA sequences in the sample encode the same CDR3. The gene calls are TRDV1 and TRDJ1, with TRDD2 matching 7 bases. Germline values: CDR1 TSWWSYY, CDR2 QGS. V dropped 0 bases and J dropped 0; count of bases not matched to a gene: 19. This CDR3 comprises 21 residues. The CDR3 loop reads CALGELLPALWSYDHTDKLIF. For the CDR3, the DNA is TGTGCTCTTGGGGAACTCCTTCCTGCCCTCTGGAGCTACGATCACACCGATAAACTCATCTTT.

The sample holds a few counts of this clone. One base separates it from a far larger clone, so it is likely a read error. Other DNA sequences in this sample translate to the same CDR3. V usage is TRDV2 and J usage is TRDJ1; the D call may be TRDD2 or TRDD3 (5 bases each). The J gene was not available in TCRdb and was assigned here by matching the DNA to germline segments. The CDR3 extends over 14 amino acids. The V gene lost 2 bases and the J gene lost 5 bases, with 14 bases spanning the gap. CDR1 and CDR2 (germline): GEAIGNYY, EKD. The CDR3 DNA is TGTGCCTGTGACAGATGGGGACCTACTGATAAACTCATCTTT. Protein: CACDRWGPTDKLIF.

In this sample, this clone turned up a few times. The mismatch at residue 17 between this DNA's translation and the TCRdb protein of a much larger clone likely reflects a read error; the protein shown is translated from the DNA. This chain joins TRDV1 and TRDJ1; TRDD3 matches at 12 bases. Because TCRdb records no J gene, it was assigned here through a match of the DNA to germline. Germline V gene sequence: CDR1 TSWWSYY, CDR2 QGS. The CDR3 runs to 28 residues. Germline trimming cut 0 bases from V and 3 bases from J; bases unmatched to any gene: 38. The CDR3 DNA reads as TGTGCTCTTGGGGAACTAGGGCCTACTACCTACTGGGGGATACCCCGTGGTCTGCTAAATCCGAGGGCCGATAAACTCATCTTT. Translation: CALGELGPTTYWGIPRGLLNPRADKLIF.

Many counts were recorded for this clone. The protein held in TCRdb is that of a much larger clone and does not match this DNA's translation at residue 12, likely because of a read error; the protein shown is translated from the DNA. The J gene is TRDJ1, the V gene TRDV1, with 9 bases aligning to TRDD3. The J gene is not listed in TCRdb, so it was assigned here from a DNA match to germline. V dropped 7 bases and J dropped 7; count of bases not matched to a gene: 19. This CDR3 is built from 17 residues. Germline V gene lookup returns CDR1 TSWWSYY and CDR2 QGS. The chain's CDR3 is CALVPSLGDEEISKLIF. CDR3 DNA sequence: TGTGCTCTTGTTCCCAGCCTGGGGGATGAGGAGATCTCTAAACTCATCTTT.

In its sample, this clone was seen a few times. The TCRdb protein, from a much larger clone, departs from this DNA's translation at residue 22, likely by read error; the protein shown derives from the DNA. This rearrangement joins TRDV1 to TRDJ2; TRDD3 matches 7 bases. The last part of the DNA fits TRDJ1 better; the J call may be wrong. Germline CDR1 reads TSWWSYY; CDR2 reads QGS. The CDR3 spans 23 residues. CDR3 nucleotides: TGTGCTCTTGGGGAACTAAGGGCGGCGTTACTGGGGACCACCGCCAGTTTGACAGCACAACTCATCTTT. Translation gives CALGELRAALLGTTASLTAQLIF.

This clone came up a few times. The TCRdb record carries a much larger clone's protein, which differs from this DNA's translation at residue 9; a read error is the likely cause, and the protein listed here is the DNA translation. The CDR3 sequence is CALGDTDDRLIF. The DNA for the CDR3 is TGTGCTCTGGGGGATACGGACGATAGACTCATCTTT. The chain carries TRDV1 and TRDJ1; 10 bases match TRDD3. Matching the DNA to germline supplied the J gene, which TCRdb does not give. CDR3 length equals 12 residues. Germline V gene lookup returns CDR1 TSWWSYY and CDR2 QGS.

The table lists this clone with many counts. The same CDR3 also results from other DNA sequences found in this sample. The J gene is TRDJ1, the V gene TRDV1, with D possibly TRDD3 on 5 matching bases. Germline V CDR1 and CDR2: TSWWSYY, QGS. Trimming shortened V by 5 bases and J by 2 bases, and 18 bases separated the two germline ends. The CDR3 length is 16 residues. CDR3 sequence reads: CALGPHGGYGTDKLIF. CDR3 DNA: TGTGCTCTTGGGCCCCACGGGGGGTACGGGACCGATAAACTCATCTTT.

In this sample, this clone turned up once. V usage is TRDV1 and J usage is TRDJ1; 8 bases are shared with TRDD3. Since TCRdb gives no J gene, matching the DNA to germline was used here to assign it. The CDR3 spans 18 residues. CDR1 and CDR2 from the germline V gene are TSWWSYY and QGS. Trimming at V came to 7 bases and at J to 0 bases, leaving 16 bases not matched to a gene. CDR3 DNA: TGTGCTCTTGAGAGACGGGGGGACCTACTGGGGGACACCGATAAACTCATCTTT. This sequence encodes CALERRGDLLGDTDKLIF.

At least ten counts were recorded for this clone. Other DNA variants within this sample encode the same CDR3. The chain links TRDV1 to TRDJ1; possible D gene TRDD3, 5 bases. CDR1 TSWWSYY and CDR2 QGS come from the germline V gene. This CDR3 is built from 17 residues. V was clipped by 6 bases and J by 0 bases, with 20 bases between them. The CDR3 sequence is CALGTLAGTRYTDKLIF. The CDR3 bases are TGTGCTCTTGGCACGTTGGCGGGGACTAGGTACACCGATAAACTCATCTTT.

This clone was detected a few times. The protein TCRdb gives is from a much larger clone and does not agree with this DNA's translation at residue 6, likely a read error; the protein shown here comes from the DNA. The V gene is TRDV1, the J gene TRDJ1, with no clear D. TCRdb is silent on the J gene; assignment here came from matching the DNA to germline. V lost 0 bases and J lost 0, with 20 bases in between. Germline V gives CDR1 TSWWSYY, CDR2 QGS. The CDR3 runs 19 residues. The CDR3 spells CALGELSRPYSWYTDKLIF. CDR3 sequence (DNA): TGTGCTCTTGGGGAACTGTCCCGCCCGTATTCATGGTACACCGATAAACTCATCTTT.

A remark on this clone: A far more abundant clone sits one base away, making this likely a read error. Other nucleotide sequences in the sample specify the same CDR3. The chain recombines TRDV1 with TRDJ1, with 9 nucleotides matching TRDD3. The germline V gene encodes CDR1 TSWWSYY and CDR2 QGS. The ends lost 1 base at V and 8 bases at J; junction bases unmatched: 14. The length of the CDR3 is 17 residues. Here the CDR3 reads CALGEPPHDWGKEKLIF. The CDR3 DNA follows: TGTGCTCTTGGGGAACCCCCCCATGACTGGGGGAAGGAAAAACTCATCTTT.

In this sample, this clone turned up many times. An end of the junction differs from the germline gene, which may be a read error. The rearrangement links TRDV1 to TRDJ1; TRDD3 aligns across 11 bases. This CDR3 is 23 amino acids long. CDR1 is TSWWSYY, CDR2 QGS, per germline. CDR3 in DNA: TGTGCTCTTGGGGACCATCACCCCTTCCGCCAACTGGGGGATAGGGAGAAAACCGATAAGCTCATCTTT. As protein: CALGDHHPFRQLGDREKTDKLIF.

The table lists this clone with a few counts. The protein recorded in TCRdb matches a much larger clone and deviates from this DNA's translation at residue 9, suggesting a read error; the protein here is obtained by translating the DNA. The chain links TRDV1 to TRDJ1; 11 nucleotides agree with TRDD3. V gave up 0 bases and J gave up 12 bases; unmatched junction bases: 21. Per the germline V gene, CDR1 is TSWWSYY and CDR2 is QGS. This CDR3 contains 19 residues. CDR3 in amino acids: CALGELVLPRHWGIIPIIF. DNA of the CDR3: TGTGCTCTTGGGGAACTGGTTCTTCCTCGGCACTGGGGGATAATACCGATCATCTTT.

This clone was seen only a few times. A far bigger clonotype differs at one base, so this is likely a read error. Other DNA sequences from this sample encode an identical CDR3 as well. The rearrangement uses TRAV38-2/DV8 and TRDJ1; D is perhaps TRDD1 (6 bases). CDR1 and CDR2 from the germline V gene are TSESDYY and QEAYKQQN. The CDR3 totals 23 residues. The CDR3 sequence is CAYRSATCRIVLEPALYTDKLIF. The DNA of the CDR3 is TGTGCTTATAGGAGCGCGACCTGTCGAATAGTACTGGAGCCCGCGCTGTACACTGATAAACTCATCTTT.

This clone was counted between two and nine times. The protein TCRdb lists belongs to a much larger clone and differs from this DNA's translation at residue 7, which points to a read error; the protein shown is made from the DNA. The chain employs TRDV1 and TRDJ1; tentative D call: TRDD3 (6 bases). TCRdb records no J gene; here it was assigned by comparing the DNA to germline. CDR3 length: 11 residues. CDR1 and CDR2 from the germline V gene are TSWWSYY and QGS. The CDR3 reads CALTDTGKLIF. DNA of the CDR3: TGTGCTCTTACGGATACCGGTAAACTCATCTTT.

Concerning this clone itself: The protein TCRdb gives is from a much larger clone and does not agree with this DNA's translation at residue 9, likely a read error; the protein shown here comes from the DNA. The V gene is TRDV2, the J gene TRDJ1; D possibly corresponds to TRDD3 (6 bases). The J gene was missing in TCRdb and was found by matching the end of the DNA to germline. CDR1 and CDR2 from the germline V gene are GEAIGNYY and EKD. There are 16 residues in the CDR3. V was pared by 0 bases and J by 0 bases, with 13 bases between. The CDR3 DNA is TGTGCCTGTGACACCTTGGGGGCCAACCACACCGATAAACTCATCTTT. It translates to CACDTLGANHTDKLIF.

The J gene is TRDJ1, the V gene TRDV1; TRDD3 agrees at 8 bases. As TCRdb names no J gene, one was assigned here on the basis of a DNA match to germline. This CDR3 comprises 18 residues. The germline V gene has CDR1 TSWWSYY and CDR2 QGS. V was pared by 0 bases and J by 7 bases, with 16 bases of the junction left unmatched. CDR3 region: CALGELRATTGGRTKLIF. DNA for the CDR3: TGTGCTCTTGGGGAACTTCGCGCCACTACTGGGGGTCGCACTAAACTCATCTTT.

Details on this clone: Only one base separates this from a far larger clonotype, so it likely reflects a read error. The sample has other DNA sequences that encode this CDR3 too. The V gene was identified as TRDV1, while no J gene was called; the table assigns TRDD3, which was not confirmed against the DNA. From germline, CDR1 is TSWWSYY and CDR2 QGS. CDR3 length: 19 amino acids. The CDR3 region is CALGVFLRGIRKYTDKLIF. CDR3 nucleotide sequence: TGTGCTCTTGGGGTTTTCCTACGAGGGATACGCAAGTACACCGATAAGCTCATCTTT.

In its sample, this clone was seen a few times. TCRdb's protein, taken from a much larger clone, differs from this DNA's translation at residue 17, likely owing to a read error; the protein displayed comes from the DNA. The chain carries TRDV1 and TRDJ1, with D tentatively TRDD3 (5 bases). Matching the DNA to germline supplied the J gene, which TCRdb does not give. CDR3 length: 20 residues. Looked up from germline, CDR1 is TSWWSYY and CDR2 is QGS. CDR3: CALGSNAARASPPGADRLIF. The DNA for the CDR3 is TGTGCTCTTGGGTCGAACGCAGCGAGAGCCTCGCCGCCGGGGGCCGATAGACTCATCTTT.

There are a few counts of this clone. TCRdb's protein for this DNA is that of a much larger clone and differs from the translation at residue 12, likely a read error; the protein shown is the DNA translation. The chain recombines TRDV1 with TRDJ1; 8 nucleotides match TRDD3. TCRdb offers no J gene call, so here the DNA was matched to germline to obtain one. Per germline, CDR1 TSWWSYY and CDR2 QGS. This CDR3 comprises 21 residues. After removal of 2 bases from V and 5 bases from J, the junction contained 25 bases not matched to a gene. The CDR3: CALGEGSRFPYSLGAIDKLIF. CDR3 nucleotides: TGTGCTCTTGGGGAAGGATCTAGATTTCCCTATTCACTGGGGGCCATTGATAAACTCATCTTT.

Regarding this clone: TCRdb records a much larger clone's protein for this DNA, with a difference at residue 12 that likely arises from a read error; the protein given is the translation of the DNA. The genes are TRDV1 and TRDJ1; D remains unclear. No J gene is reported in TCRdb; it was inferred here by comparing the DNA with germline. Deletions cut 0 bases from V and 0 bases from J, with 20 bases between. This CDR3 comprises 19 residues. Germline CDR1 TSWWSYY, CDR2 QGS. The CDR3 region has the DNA TGTGCTCTTGGGGAACTACCCGAACCGGGGTCCAGGTACACCGATAAACTCATCTTT. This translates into CALGELPEPGSRYTDKLIF.

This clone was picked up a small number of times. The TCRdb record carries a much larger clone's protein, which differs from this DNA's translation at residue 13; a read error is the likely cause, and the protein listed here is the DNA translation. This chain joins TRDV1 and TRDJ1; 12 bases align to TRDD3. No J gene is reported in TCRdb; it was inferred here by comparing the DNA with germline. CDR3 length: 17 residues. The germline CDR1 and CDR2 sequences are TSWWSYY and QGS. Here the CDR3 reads CALGIIWGIRYTNKLIF. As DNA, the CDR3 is TGTGCTCTTGGAATTATCTGGGGGATACGTTACACCAATAAACTCATCTTT.

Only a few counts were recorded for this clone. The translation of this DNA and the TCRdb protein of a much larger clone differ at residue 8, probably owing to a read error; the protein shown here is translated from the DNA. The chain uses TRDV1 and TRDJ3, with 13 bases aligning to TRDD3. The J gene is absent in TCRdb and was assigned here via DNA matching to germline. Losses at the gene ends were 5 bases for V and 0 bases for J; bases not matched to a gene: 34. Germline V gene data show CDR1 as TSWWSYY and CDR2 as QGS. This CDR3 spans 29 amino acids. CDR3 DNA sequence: TGTGCTCTTGGGCCACAGACCACCGGCCTTCTTCCCACCGTACTGGGGGATACGATTCGCTCCTGGGACACCCGACAGATGTTTTTC. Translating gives CALGPQTTGLLPTVLGDTIRSWDTRQMFF.